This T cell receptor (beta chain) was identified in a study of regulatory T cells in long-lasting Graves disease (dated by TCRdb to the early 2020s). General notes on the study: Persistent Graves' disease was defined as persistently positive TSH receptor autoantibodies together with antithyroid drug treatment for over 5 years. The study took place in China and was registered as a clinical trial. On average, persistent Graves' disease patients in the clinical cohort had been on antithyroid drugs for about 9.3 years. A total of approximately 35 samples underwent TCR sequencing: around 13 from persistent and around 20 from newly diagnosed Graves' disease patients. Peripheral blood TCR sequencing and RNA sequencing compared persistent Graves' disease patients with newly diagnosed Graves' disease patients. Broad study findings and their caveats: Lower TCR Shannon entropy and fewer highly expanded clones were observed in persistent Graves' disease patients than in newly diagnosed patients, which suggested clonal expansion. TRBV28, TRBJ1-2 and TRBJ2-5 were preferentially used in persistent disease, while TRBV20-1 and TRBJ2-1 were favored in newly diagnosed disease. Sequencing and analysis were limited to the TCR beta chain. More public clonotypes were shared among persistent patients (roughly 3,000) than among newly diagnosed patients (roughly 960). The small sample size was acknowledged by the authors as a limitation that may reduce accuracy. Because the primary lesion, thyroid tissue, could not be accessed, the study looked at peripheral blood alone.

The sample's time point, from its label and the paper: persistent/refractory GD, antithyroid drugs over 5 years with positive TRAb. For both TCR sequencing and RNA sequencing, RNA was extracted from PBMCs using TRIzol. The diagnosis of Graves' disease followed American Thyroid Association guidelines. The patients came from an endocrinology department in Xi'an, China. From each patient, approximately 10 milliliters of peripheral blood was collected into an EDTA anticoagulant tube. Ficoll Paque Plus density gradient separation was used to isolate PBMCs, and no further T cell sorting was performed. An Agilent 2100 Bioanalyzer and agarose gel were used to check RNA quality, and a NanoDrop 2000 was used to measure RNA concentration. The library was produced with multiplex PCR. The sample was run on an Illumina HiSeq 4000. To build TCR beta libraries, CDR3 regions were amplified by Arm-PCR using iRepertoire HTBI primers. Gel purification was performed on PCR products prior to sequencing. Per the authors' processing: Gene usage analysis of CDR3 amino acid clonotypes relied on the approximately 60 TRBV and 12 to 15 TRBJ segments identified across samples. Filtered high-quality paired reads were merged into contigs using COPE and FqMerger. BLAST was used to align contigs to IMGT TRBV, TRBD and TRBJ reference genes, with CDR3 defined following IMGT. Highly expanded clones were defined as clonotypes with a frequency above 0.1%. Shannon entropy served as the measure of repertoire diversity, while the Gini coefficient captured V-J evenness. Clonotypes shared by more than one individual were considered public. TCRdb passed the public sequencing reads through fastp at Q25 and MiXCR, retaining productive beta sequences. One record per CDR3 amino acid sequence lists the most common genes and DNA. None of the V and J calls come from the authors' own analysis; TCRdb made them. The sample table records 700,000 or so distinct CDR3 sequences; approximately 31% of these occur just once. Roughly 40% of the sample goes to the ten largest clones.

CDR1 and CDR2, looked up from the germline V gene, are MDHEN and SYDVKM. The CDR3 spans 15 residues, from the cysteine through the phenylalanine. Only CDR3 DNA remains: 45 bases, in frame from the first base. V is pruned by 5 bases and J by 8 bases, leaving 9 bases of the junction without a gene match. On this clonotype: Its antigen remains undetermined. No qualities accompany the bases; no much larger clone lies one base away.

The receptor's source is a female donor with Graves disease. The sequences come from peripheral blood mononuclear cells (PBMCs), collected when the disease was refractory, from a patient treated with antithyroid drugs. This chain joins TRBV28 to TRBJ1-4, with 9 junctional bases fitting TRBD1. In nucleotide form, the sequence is TGTGCCAGCAGTCTCAACAGGGGGCTTGCGGAAAAACTGTTTTTT. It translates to CASSLNRGLAEKLFF. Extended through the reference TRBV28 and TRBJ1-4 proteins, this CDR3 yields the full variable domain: DVKVTQSSRYLVKRTGEKVFLECVQDMDHENMFWYRQDPGLGLRLIYFSYDVKMKEKGDIPEGYSVSREKKERFSLILESASTNQTSMYLCASSLNRGLAEKLFFGSGTQLSVL.